This TCR beta chain emerged from a study of cytomegalovirus exposure and HLA in healthy donors. Study findings and constraints: According to a subsequent analysis, TCR clusters identified in the first cohort showed a tendency to co-occur across the approximately 110 validation repertoires. Researchers counted over 150 TCR beta chains as cytomegalovirus-associated. The authors confirmed in vitro that a few CMV-associated chains were specific for CMV antigens.

Using immunoSEQ multiplex PCR, the repertoire was profiled, and TCRdb retains in-frame clones only, with some absent. The data contain 38,000 or so clones, around 93% of them singletons. A remark on this clone: Its antigen is unknown.

The germline V gene encodes CDR1 SGHRS and CDR2 YFSETQ. CDR3 length: 15 amino acids. Trimming removed 4 bases from V and 6 bases from J; junction bases left unmatched: 10. The sequencing sample was made of PBMCs. This rearrangement joins TRBV5-1 to TRBJ2-5, with TRBD1 matching over 9 bases. The sequence came from a man between 18 and 35 years old in good health and CMV-seronegative. The DNA for the CDR3 is TGCGCCAGCAGCCCCCTGGACAGGGGCAGGCAGACCCAGTACTTC. Amino acids: CASSPLDRGRQTQYF.